These 31 T cell receptor beta chains share one sample of origin, sequenced in a study of blood T cell repertoires in COVID-19. This table comes from immunoSEQ multiplex PCR, and its TCRdb copy is limited to in-frame clones, with some not included. The data hold 150,000 or so clones, with 75% to 85% observed a single time. Sequenced material: peripheral blood. These receptor sequences come from a woman aged 60-75 years with COVID-19, enrolled during active disease.

This chain's CDR3 is CASSLASGPNAKNIQYF. CDR3 nucleotides: TGTGCCAGCAGCTTAGCGTCCGGTCCCAATGCCAAAAACATTCAGTACTTC. The V call is TRBV7-9, the J call TRBJ2-4; unclear D gene. CDR3 size: 17 residues. Germline values: CDR1 SEHNR, CDR2 FQNEAQ (reference sequence). Trimming left V 0 bases short and J 1 base short, with 13 bases between. The entire variable domain, with the rest obtained from reference TRBV7-9 and TRBJ2-4, is as follows: DTGVSQNPRHKITKRGQNVTFRCDPISEHNRLYWYRQTLGQGPEFLTYFQNEAQLEKSRLLSDRFSAERPKGSFSTLEIQRTEQGDSAMYLCASSLASGPNAKNIQYFGAGTRLSVL.

The rearrangement uses TRBV7-8 and TRBJ1-5; TRBD1 agrees at 9 bases. The CDR3 length is 17 residues. The germline CDR1 and CDR2 sequences are SGHVS and FQNEAQ. The junction had 9 bases not matched to a gene; V was cut back by 2 bases and J by 4 bases. CDR3: CASSLSWDREQNQPQHF. The CDR3 region has the DNA TGTGCCAGCAGCTTAAGTTGGGACAGGGAGCAAAATCAGCCCCAGCATTTT. The variable domain in full, completed from reference TRBV7-8 and TRBJ1-5, reads GAGVSQSPRYKVAKRGQDVALRCDPISGHVSLFWYQQALGQGPEFLTYFQNEAQLDKSGLPSDRFFAERPEGSVSTLKIQRTQQEDSAVYLCASSLSWDREQNQPQHFGDGTRLSIL.

CDR3: CASSLTAGRGYSPLHF. CDR3 coding DNA: TGTGCCAGCAGTTTAACCGCCGGAAGGGGTTATTCACCCCTCCACTTT. The J gene is TRBJ1-6, the V gene TRBV27; maybe TRBD1 (5 bases). CDR3 length: 16 amino acids. Germline CDR1 is MNHEY and CDR2 is SMNVEV (reference sequence). The ends were cut back, 2 bases at V and 8 bases at J, with 16 bases in the middle.

The chain employs TRBV5-4 and TRBJ1-4; possible D gene TRBD1, 6 bases. The CDR3 runs to 12 residues. Trimming removed 0 bases from V and 12 bases from J, with 9 bases in between. CDR1 SGHNT and CDR2 YYREEE come from the germline V gene (reference sequence). CDR3 DNA sequence: TGTGCCAGCAGCTTGGGCCAGGGGCAACTGTTTTTT. Translated, it gives CASSLGQGQLFF.

The chain combines TRBV6-4 with TRBJ1-1; TRBD1 might be the D (6 bases). The ends were cut back, 6 bases at V and 5 bases at J, with 16 bases in the middle. The CDR3 totals 14 residues. In germline, CDR1 is MRHNA, CDR2 SNTAGT. The CDR3 sequence: CASRLYSGETEAFF. In DNA, the CDR3 is TGTGCCAGCAGACTTTACTCAGGGGAGACTGAAGCTTTCTTT.

The rearrangement links TRBV5-6 to TRBJ2-5; a possible D gene is TRBD1 (5 bases). The CDR3 totals 16 residues. Germline CDR1 reads SGHDT; CDR2 reads YYEEEE. With 4 bases removed from V and 0 bases from J, the gap between germline ends came to 16 bases. The CDR3 bases are TGTGCCAGCAGCCTAGGGGTTGAAACGTACCAAGAGACCCAGTACTTC. Amino acids: CASSLGVETYQETQYF.

This chain links TRBV3-1 (or the pseudogene TRBV3-2) with TRBJ1-6, with D uncertain. CDR3 length: 13 amino acids. Germline loops: CDR1 LGHDT, CDR2 YNNKEL (reference sequence). V was pared by 1 base and J by 6 bases, with 4 bases between. In DNA form, the CDR3 reads TGTGCCAGCAGCCAAGGGGCTAATTCACCCCTCCACTTT. Protein: CASSQGANSPLHF.

This clone has just one count. The chain has TRBV7-9 and TRBJ1-2; D perhaps matches TRBD1 (6 bases). Trimming cost V 1 base and J 4 bases, with 16 bases left between them. Germline CDR1 reads SEHNR; CDR2 reads FQNEAQ (reference sequence). This CDR3 spans 16 amino acids. The CDR3 DNA is TGTGCCAGCAGCTTAGAACACGGAGACAGGACCTATGGCTACACCTTC. It yields the protein CASSLEHGDRTYGYTF.

The gene calls are TRBV19 and TRBJ2-1; 11 bases are a match to TRBD2. V trimming: 5 bases; J trimming: 5 bases; junction bases outside the gene matches: 5. Germline CDR1 and CDR2: LNHDA and SQIVND (reference sequence). This CDR3 region has 15 residues. The CDR3 DNA follows: TGTGCCAGTAGTGTACTAGCGGGAGACCACAATGAGCAGTTCTTC. Translation gives CASSVLAGDHNEQFF.

This CDR3 is CASSLRRGRETQYF. The CDR3 DNA follows: TGTGCCAGCAGTCTCCGCCGGGGTAGAGAGACCCAGTACTTC. The J gene is TRBJ2-5, the V gene TRBV28; weak D call: TRBD2 (5 bases). The CDR3 contains 14 residues. CDR1 is MDHEN and CDR2 is SYDVKM in the germline V gene. The V end was cut by 5 bases, the J end by 4 bases, with 14 bases between.

The gene calls are TRBV28 and TRBJ1-1; possibly TRBD1 for D (6 bases). The germline V and J ends were trimmed by 5 bases and 1 base, with 14 bases remaining between them. Per germline, CDR1 MDHEN and CDR2 SYDVKM. This CDR3 comprises 15 residues. CDR3 nucleotide sequence: TGTGCCAGCAGTGAGGACAGCCGGGGGAACACTGAAGCTTTCTTT. Its protein is CASSEDSRGNTEAFF.

This chain uses TRBV5-5 with TRBJ1-3; weak D call: TRBD1 (5 bases). This CDR3 has 15 residues. Trimming took 0 bases from V and 2 from J, leaving 9 bases between them. CDR1 and CDR2 (germline): SGHKS, YYEKEE (reference sequence). CDR3 loop: CASSLGSGPGNTIYF. The CDR3 nucleotides are TGTGCCAGCAGCTTGGGGTCAGGGCCTGGAAACACCATATATTTT.

The chain recombines TRBV6-5 with TRBJ1-4; D is uncertain. The V end lost 10 bases, the J end lost 6 bases, and 15 bases lay between the germline ends. CDR3 length equals 13 residues. Germline V gene data show CDR1 as MNHEY and CDR2 as SVGAGI. Written as DNA, the CDR3 is TGTGCCACCGCCGGCGGGGTGGATGAAAAACTGTTTTTT. It yields the protein CATAGGVDEKLFF.

This clone has a count of ten or more. The chain employs TRBV18 and TRBJ2-7, with 7 bases aligning to TRBD2. Trimming at V came to 6 bases and at J to 3 bases, leaving 14 bases not matched to a gene. CDR1 is KGHSH and CDR2 is LQKENI in the germline V gene. The CDR3 has 16 amino acids. Here the CDR3 DNA reads TGTGCCAGCTCCCACACCGCCCGCGGGGGAGGCTACGAGCAGTACTTC. Translation: CASSHTARGGGYEQYF.

The rearrangement joins TRBV19 to TRBJ1-1, with TRBD1 matching 7 bases. J gave up 5 bases and V 5 bases, and 8 bases lay outside the gene matches. Germline V gene sequence: CDR1 LNHDA, CDR2 SQIVND (reference sequence). The CDR3 is 14 amino acids. CDR3 bases: TGTGCCAGTAGTGAAGGGGGCAGGAGTACTGAAGCTTTCTTT. Its protein is CASSEGGRSTEAFF.

The genes are TRBV11-2 and TRBJ2-1, with D possibly being TRBD2 (7 bases). The V and J ends lost 6 bases and 7 bases respectively, with 10 bases between them. The CDR3 has 12 amino acids. Germline lookup yields CDR1 SGHAT and CDR2 FQNNGV. CDR3 DNA: TGTGCCAGCAGGGGGGGGCTAAATGAGCAGTTCTTC. It encodes CASRGGLNEQFF.

This clone appeared many times. This sequence joins TRBV5-1 and TRBJ1-1; the D gene is possibly TRBD1 (6 bases). Trimming took off 4 bases at V and 4 bases at J, with 20 bases between the two ends. The CDR3 spans 16 residues. Germline V lookup: CDR1 SGHRS, CDR2 YFSETQ. CDR3 in amino acids: CASSLLPGGSSTEAFF. The CDR3 DNA is TGCGCCAGCAGCCTTCTCCCGGGGGGCAGCAGCACTGAAGCTTTCTTT. The whole variable domain, remainder taken from reference TRBV5-1 and TRBJ1-1, is KAGVTQTPRYLIKTRGQQVTLSCSPISGHRSVSWYQQTPGQGLQFLFEYFSETQRNKGNFPGRFSGRQFSNSRSEMNVSTLELGDSALYLCASSLLPGGSSTEAFFGQGTRLTVV.

The chain is built from TRBV5-4 and TRBJ2-7; 10 bases map to TRBD1. The germline V gene encodes CDR1 SGHNT and CDR2 YYREEE (reference sequence). This CDR3 has 13 residues. The V gene end was trimmed by 4 bases and the J gene end by 5 bases; junction bases not matched to a gene: 3. DNA for the CDR3: TGTGCCAGCAGCGGGACAGGGGCGCACGAGCAGTACTTC. The encoded protein is CASSGTGAHEQYF. The entire variable domain, with the rest obtained from reference TRBV5-4 and TRBJ2-7, is as follows: ETGVTQSPTHLIKTRGQQVTLRCSSQSGHNTVSWYQQALGQGPQFIFQYYREEENGRGNFPPRFSGLQFPNYSSELNVNALELDDSALYLCASSGTGAHEQYFGPGTRLTVT.

The chain links TRBV7-2 to TRBJ2-1; D is ambiguous. This CDR3 contains 13 residues. The germline CDR1 and CDR2 sequences are SGHTA and FQGNSA. Deletions cut 2 bases from V and 8 bases from J, with 10 bases between. The CDR3 region is CASSLNLIDEQFF. CDR3 DNA sequence: TGTGCCAGCAGCTTAAATCTAATCGATGAGCAGTTCTTC.

This sequence joins TRBV19 and TRBJ1-4; 8 positions agree with TRBD1. CDR3 length equals 14 residues. Germline CDR1 LNHDA, CDR2 SQIVND (reference sequence). Unmatched junction bases numbered 4, after V lost 7 bases and J lost 3 bases. In nucleotides, the CDR3 is TGTGCCAGTACCCAGGGGGCGGCTAATGAAAAACTGTTTTTT. Protein: CASTQGAANEKLFF.

This clone occurred a few times. V is TRBV7-2 and J is TRBJ1-2; 9 bases are shared with TRBD1. The V gene's germline CDR1 is SGHTA and CDR2 FQGNSA. The junction had 8 bases not matched to a gene; V was cut back by 5 bases and J by 4 bases. The CDR3 contains 15 residues. The CDR3: CASSQLGQGFYGYTF. The CDR3 DNA follows: TGTGCCAGCAGCCAGCTCGGACAGGGGTTCTATGGCTACACCTTC.

In its sample, this clone was seen a few times. This rearrangement joins TRBV30 to TRBJ1-2; D unresolved. In germline, CDR1 is GTSNPN, CDR2 SVGIG (reference sequence). The CDR3 consists of 14 residues. V gave up 0 bases and J gave up 1 base, with 9 bases separating them. The CDR3 region has the DNA TGTGCCTGGAGTGTAAACAGCTTTAACTATGGCTACACCTTC. Protein product: CAWSVNSFNYGYTF. Full variable domain (remainder filled in from reference TRBV30 and TRBJ1-2): SQTIHQWPATLVQPVGSPLSLECTVEGTSNPNLYWYRQAAGRGLQLLFYSVGIGQISSEVPQNLSASRPQDRQFILSSKKLLLSDSGFYLCAWSVNSFNYGYTFGSGTRLTVV.

This clone occurred many times. The chain has TRBV28 and TRBJ1-1; D perhaps matches TRBD1 (5 bases). Germline CDR1 and CDR2: MDHEN and SYDVKM. The V end was cut by 2 bases, the J end by 4 bases, with 11 bases between. The CDR3 runs to 14 residues. The CDR3 DNA sequence: TGTGCCAGCAGTTTACAGGGTAGAGGCACTGAAGCTTTCTTT. Amino acid sequence: CASSLQGRGTEAFF.

The chain links TRBV5-4 to TRBJ1-2; tentatively, D is TRBD1 (6 bases). The germline V and J ends were trimmed by 6 bases and 1 base, with 13 bases remaining between them. The CDR3 sequence is 14 residues long. CDR1 is SGHNT, CDR2 YYREEE, per germline (reference sequence). The CDR3 DNA follows: TGTGCCAGCAACGTACAGGGAGTTAACTATGGCTACACCTTC. The encoded protein is CASNVQGVNYGYTF.

The V call is TRBV6-1, the J call TRBJ1-3, with 10 positions matching TRBD1. V dropped 1 base and J dropped 6; count of bases not matched to a gene: 6. The CDR3 spans 16 residues. Germline V gene lookup returns CDR1 MNHNS and CDR2 SASEGT. The CDR3 DNA sequence: TGTGCCAGCAGTGAAGGGATGGGACAGGGGACAAACACCATATATTTT. Protein product: CASSEGMGQGTNTIYF.

This clone was counted once. The rearrangement links TRBV28 to TRBJ2-1, with 8 positions matching TRBD1. The CDR3 extends over 14 amino acids. Germline V lookup: CDR1 MDHEN, CDR2 SYDVKM. With V trimmed by 5 bases and J by 6 bases, 6 bases remained unmatched. The CDR3: CASSLDRVINEQFF. CDR3 nucleotide sequence: TGTGCCAGCAGTCTGGACAGGGTAATCAATGAGCAGTTCTTC.

The rearrangement links TRBV5-1 to TRBJ2-1; possible D gene TRBD2, 5 bases. The V end lost 6 bases, the J end lost 0 bases, and 19 bases lay between the germline ends. Germline CDR1 and CDR2: SGHRS and YFSETQ. The CDR3 runs to 17 residues. In nucleotides, the CDR3 is TGCGCCAGCACTTCCTCAAGCGGCTCTTCCTCCTACAATGAGCAGTTCTTC. Protein product: CASTSSSGSSSYNEQFF.

The chain uses TRBV7-3 and TRBJ2-2; 8 nucleotides line up with TRBD1. The V segment lost 4 bases and the J segment 4 bases; nucleotides outside the gene matches: 8. Germline assignment: CDR1 SGHTA and CDR2 FQGTGA. This CDR3 is 16 amino acids long. The CDR3 protein is CASSSRADRGTGELFF. The CDR3 bases are TGTGCCAGCAGCTCGCGAGCAGACAGGGGCACCGGGGAGCTGTTTTTT.

The CDR3 DNA reads TGTGCCAGCAGTCCCTCCGTCCGGGGTACCGGGGAGCTGTTTTTT. It encodes CASSPSVRGTGELFF. This chain connects TRBV6-5 to TRBJ2-2, with D perhaps TRBD2 (5 bases). With 5 bases removed from V and 5 bases from J, the gap between germline ends came to 15 bases. CDR3 length equals 15 residues. Looked up from germline, CDR1 is MNHEY and CDR2 is SVGAGI.

The genes are TRBV18 and TRBJ1-3; D unclear. CDR1 is KGHSH, CDR2 LQKENI, per germline. Trimming cost V 3 bases and J 0 bases, with 9 bases left between them. The CDR3 totals 15 residues. The CDR3 DNA sequence: TGTGCCAGCTCACCTTACAGTAGCTCTGGAAACACCATATATTTT. Protein: CASSPYSSSGNTIYF. Variable domain in full (rest from reference TRBV18 and TRBJ1-3): NAGVMQNPRHLVRRRGQEARLRCSPMKGHSHVYWYRQLPEEGLKFMVYLQKENIIDESGMPKERFSAEFPKEGPSILRIQQVVRGDSAAYFCASSPYSSSGNTIYFGEGSWLTVV.

A single count supports this clone. V gene TRBV9 combines with J gene TRBJ1-1, with 7 positions matching TRBD1. The germline CDR1 and CDR2 sequences are SGDLS and YYNGEE. The CDR3 runs 13 residues. J was trimmed by 7 bases and V by 3 bases; bases with no gene match: 6. CDR3 DNA sequence: TGTGCCAGCAGCGGCCAAGCAGGGGGTGAAGCTTTCTTT. Translating gives CASSGQAGGEAFF.